These T cell receptor beta chains were read from a single sample in a study of patients and donors after allogeneic stem cell transplantation. TCRdb fed the RT-PCR reads into MiXCR, producing one record per CDR3 protein. The table has about 400,000 distinct CDR3 sequences, approximately 16% seen once. Sequences were obtained from blood, either unsorted or a sorted T cell fraction (not recorded which). Source of these receptors: a human donor who was either an allogeneic HSCT recipient or a stem cell or donor lymphocyte infusion donor (not recorded which). It is not recorded whose cells these are; they may come from a transplant donor. CDR3s leave out the opening cysteine and the closing phenylalanine or tryptophan. Fields, in order: V gene, J gene, CDR3 protein.

v_gene: TRBV6-6
j_gene: TRBJ2-3
CDR3aa: ASSPKSADTQY

v_gene: TRBV11-1
j_gene: TRBJ2-6
CDR3aa: ASSLAMTSRAVLT

v_gene: TRBV4-1
j_gene: TRBJ2-1
CDR3aa: ASSQLGLASNEQF

v_gene: TRBV27
j_gene: TRBJ1-2
CDR3aa: ASSSWDSVHGYT

v_gene: TRBV24-1
j_gene: TRBJ1-3
CDR3aa: ATSDSTPGVGNTIY

v_gene: TRBV29-1
j_gene: TRBJ1-2
CDR3aa: SVGTGAPYGYT

v_gene: TRBV7-3
j_gene: TRBJ1-1
CDR3aa: ASSLRGQMNTEAF

v_gene: TRBV11-3
j_gene: TRBJ2-5
CDR3aa: ASSQDGASGETQY

v_gene: TRBV5-1
j_gene: TRBJ2-1
CDR3aa: ASSYRDFQF

v_gene: TRBV3-1
j_gene: TRBJ1-3
CDR3aa: ASSPRGGSSGNTIY

v_gene: TRBV7-5
j_gene: TRBJ2-2
CDR3aa: ISVPEARRAYTGELF

v_gene: TRBV5-6
j_gene: TRBJ2-7
CDR3aa: ASSRRVPGQGVYEQY

v_gene: TRBV5-1
j_gene: TRBJ2-7
CDR3aa: ASSSGTGGNEQY

v_gene: TRBV4-2
j_gene: TRBJ2-2
CDR3aa: ASSPSRLDRGRRTGELF

v_gene: TRBV6-1
j_gene: TRBJ2-2
CDR3aa: ATCRGGTGELF

v_gene: TRBV20-1
j_gene: TRBJ2-2
CDR3aa: SAREGNGELF

v_gene: TRBV10-3
j_gene: TRBJ1-5
CDR3aa: AISTGTGDSNQPQH

v_gene: TRBV20-1
j_gene: TRBJ2-7
CDR3aa: SARLAGSSYEQY

v_gene: TRBV5-1
j_gene: TRBJ2-1
CDR3aa: ASSLVAGQGPGEQF

v_gene: TRBV20-1
j_gene: TRBJ2-7
CDR3aa: SAISRSSYEQY

v_gene: TRBV4-1
j_gene: TRBJ2-2
CDR3aa: ASSQEASGGSNTGELF

v_gene: TRBV14
j_gene: TRBJ2-7
CDR3aa: ASSQLSGRGLY

v_gene: TRBV5-1
j_gene: TRBJ1-5
CDR3aa: ASSLGTGLNQPQH

v_gene: TRBV11-3
j_gene: TRBJ1-1
CDR3aa: ASSLQVDTEAF

v_gene: TRBV6-2/TRBV6-3
j_gene: TRBJ2-5
CDR3aa: ASTSTSSSGETQY

v_gene: TRBV7-3
j_gene: TRBJ2-1
CDR3aa: ASSAGDYNEQF

v_gene: TRBV27
j_gene: TRBJ2-1
CDR3aa: ASSFLNGEQF

v_gene: TRBV12-3/TRBV12-4
j_gene: TRBJ2-1
CDR3aa: ASSLSSGRSFGDEQF

v_gene: TRBV7-2
j_gene: TRBJ2-3
CDR3aa: ASSQVRGGTKDTQY

v_gene: TRBV11-2
j_gene: TRBJ2-1
CDR3aa: ASTTSTGGGYSSYNEQF

v_gene: TRBV9
j_gene: TRBJ2-1
CDR3aa: ASSVGRSYNEQF